This is a list of T cell receptor beta chains from one sample in a study of Ad26.COV2.S vaccination and SARS-CoV-2 variants. Using immunoSEQ multiplex PCR, the repertoire was profiled, and TCRdb retains in-frame clones only, with some absent. Of 500,000 or so clones in the sample, approximately 88% were seen once. The sample consisted of peripheral blood, taken in a trial of Ad26.COV2.S vaccine versus placebo. The receptors were sampled from a person between 18 and 59 years old who received the Ad26.COV2.S COVID-19 vaccine or a placebo. Both conserved end residues are part of each CDR3. The order of the fields is J gene, V gene, D gene, clone size, CDR3 protein, CDR3 DNA. A D gene is named only where the DNA matches it firmly. Clone size is stated in some rows and not others, as once, few, many or a class when expanded.

J: TRBJ2-2; V: TRBV11-2; D: .; size: .; CDR3: CASSLVPEVVGGELFF; DNA: TGTGCCAGCAGCTTAGTGCCGGAGGTGGTGGGCGGGGAGCTGTTTTTT
J: TRBJ2-7; V: TRBV2; D: .; size: .; CDR3: CASSEGELHEQYF; DNA: TGTGCCAGCAGTGAAGGAGAGCTCCACGAGCAGTACTTC
J: TRBJ1-6; V: TRBV27; D: TRBD1; size: .; CDR3: CASSSGTGDSPLHF; DNA: TGTGCCAGCTCCTCGGGGACAGGGGATTCACCCCTCCACTTT
J: TRBJ1-3; V: TRBV15; D: TRBD1; size: once; CDR3: CATSREQGAGNTIYF; DNA: TGTGCCACCAGCAGAGAACAGGGGGCTGGAAACACCATATATTTT
J: TRBJ1-1; V: TRBV7-9; D: .; size: .; CDR3: CASGNRTNTEAFF; DNA: TGTGCCAGCGGAAACAGGACCAACACTGAAGCTTTCTTT
J: TRBJ2-4; V: TRBV27; D: TRBD2; size: .; CDR3: CASSPLGLAGNIQYF; DNA: TGTGCCAGCAGTCCCTTAGGACTAGCGGGGAACATTCAGTACTTC
J: TRBJ2-1; V: TRBV6-5; D: .; size: .; CDR3: CASSYSQGREEQFF; DNA: TGTGCCAGCAGTTACTCACAGGGGCGGGAGGAGCAGTTCTTC
J: TRBJ1-2; V: TRBV28; D: .; size: once; CDR3: CASSLMGTAYGYTF; DNA: TGTGCCAGCAGTTTAATGGGAACGGCCTATGGCTACACCTTC
J: TRBJ2-7; V: TRBV30; D: .; size: few; CDR3: CAWTGDTRSYEQYF; DNA: TGTGCCTGGACAGGGGACACACGCTCCTACGAGCAGTACTTC
J: TRBJ1-5; V: TRBV6-6; D: TRBD1; size: few; CDR3: CASTTSVQGVQPQHF; DNA: TGTGCCAGCACGACCTCGGTACAGGGGGTACAGCCCCAGCATTTT
J: TRBJ2-5; V: TRBV4-3; D: .; size: .; CDR3: CASSQDVRAKETQYF; DNA: TGCGCCAGCAGCCAAGATGTGCGGGCCAAAGAGACCCAGTACTTC
J: TRBJ2-1; V: TRBV7-2; D: .; size: .; CDR3: CASSRSGPTSYNEQFF; DNA: TGTGCCAGCAGCCGTAGCGGACCGACCTCCTACAATGAGCAGTTCTTC
J: TRBJ1-2; V: TRBV11-2; D: .; size: .; CDR3: CASSPRGADGYTF; DNA: TGTGCCAGCAGCCCGCGGGGGGCGGATGGCTACACCTTC
J: TRBJ2-5; V: TRBV7-9; D: .; size: .; CDR3: CASSHPRMWETQYF; DNA: TGTGCCAGCAGCCACCCCCGCATGTGGGAGACCCAGTACTTC
J: TRBJ2-7; V: TRBV28; D: .; size: .; CDR3: CASRPAGALREQYF; DNA: TGTGCCAGCAGACCAGCAGGAGCTCTTCGCGAGCAGTACTTC
J: TRBJ2-7; V: TRBV9; D: TRBD2; size: .; CDR3: CASSVVPSGALPYEQYF; DNA: TGTGCCAGCAGCGTAGTACCTAGCGGAGCCCTCCCCTACGAGCAGTACTTC
J: TRBJ1-2; V: TRBV5-4; D: .; size: .; CDR3: CASTKTGTGLGYTF; DNA: TGTGCCAGCACTAAAACAGGGACGGGACTCGGCTACACCTTC
J: TRBJ2-7; V: TRBV15; D: .; size: .; CDR3: CATSRDGGATYEQYF; DNA: TGTGCCACCAGCAGAGATGGCGGGGCCACCTACGAGCAGTACTTC
J: TRBJ2-7; V: TRBV3-1/TRBV3-2; D: TRBD1; size: once; CDR3: CASSRTTGIHEQYF; DNA: TGTGCCAGCAGCCGAACGACAGGGATCCACGAGCAGTACTTC
J: TRBJ1-5; V: TRBV5-5; D: TRBD1; size: .; CDR3: CASTDSGGWDQPQHF; DNA: TGTGCCAGCACCGATTCAGGGGGTTGGGATCAGCCCCAGCATTTT
J: TRBJ1-1; V: TRBV10-2; D: .; size: .; CDR3: CASKSTTGYTEAFF; DNA: TGCGCCAGCAAAAGCACTACAGGGTACACTGAAGCTTTCTTT
J: TRBJ1-6; V: TRBV4-3; D: .; size: .; CDR3: CASSQYPDSPLHF; DNA: TGCGCCAGCAGCCAATACCCGGATTCACCCCTCCACTTT
J: TRBJ2-3; V: TRBV2; D: .; size: .; CDR3: CASKGIHTDTQYF; DNA: TGTGCCAGCAAAGGGATACACACAGATACGCAGTATTTT
J: TRBJ2-1; V: TRBV9; D: TRBD2; size: .; CDR3: CASSGGLAGVEQFF; DNA: TGTGCCAGCAGCGGCGGACTAGCGGGAGTTGAGCAGTTCTTC
J: TRBJ2-1; V: TRBV27; D: TRBD2; size: .; CDR3: CASSAVAGYSYNEQFF; DNA: TGTGCCAGCAGTGCTGTAGCGGGCTACTCCTACAATGAGCAGTTCTTC
J: TRBJ2-2; V: TRBV4-1; D: TRBD2; size: .; CDR3: CASSPLGSGRAVGELFF; DNA: TGCGCCAGCAGCCCATTGGGGAGTGGGAGGGCCGTCGGGGAGCTGTTTTTT
J: TRBJ2-5; V: TRBV11-1; D: .; size: .; CDR3: CASSSRFREETQYF; DNA: TGTGCCAGCAGTTCTAGGTTTCGGGAAGAGACCCAGTACTTC
J: TRBJ1-2; V: TRBV7-9; D: TRBD1; size: few; CDR3: CASSLVGTGEGGYTF; DNA: TGTGCCAGCAGCTTAGTTGGGACAGGGGAAGGTGGCTACACCTTC
J: TRBJ1-4; V: TRBV6-5; D: .; size: .; CDR3: CASSYSSDIREKLFF; DNA: TGTGCCAGCAGTTACTCATCGGACATACGTGAAAAACTGTTTTTT
J: TRBJ2-2; V: TRBV10-3; D: TRBD2; size: .; CDR3: CAISEGSGRPTGELFF; DNA: TGTGCCATCAGTGAGGGGAGCGGGAGACCCACCGGGGAGCTGTTTTTT
J: TRBJ2-1; V: TRBV10-3; D: TRBD1; size: .; CDR3: CALDSPPGDRTGAINEQFF; DNA: TGTGCCCTCGACTCCCCCCCGGGGGATAGGACAGGGGCCATCAATGAGCAGTTCTTC
J: TRBJ1-3; V: TRBV9; D: .; size: .; CDR3: CASSVAEGLLSGNTIYF; DNA: TGTGCCAGCAGCGTAGCCGAGGGGCTACTCTCTGGAAACACCATATATTTT
J: TRBJ1-4; V: TRBV7-9; D: TRBD1; size: few; CDR3: CASSRPPDRELNEKLFF; DNA: TGTGCCAGCAGTCGCCCGCCAGACAGGGAGTTAAATGAAAAACTGTTTTTT
J: TRBJ2-1; V: TRBV28; D: TRBD1; size: .; CDR3: CASRAAQGAQNEQFF; DNA: TGTGCCAGCAGAGCTGCACAGGGGGCGCAGAATGAGCAGTTCTTC
J: TRBJ2-7; V: TRBV29-1; D: .; size: .; CDR3: CSVRTILTYEQYF; DNA: TGCAGCGTTCGGACAATCCTTACCTACGAGCAGTACTTC
J: TRBJ1-1; V: TRBV6-5; D: .; size: .; CDR3: CASGNTEAFF; DNA: TGTGCCAGCGGGAACACTGAAGCTTTCTTT
J: TRBJ2-1; V: TRBV3-1/TRBV3-2; D: TRBD2; size: .; CDR3: CASSQGNLAGLYNEQFF; DNA: TGTGCCAGCAGCCAAGGAAATCTAGCGGGGTTATACAATGAGCAGTTCTTC
J: TRBJ1-2; V: TRBV6-6; D: .; size: .; CDR3: CASSYSGTQGYTF; DNA: TGTGCCAGCAGTTACTCCGGGACTCAAGGCTACACCTTC
J: TRBJ2-2; V: TRBV19; D: TRBD1; size: .; CDR3: CASSPDRGLGVGELFF; DNA: TGTGCCAGTAGTCCAGACAGGGGGCTGGGTGTCGGGGAGCTGTTTTTT
J: TRBJ2-5; V: TRBV5-1; D: TRBD1; size: .; CDR3: CASSLGTGVETQYF; DNA: TGCGCCAGCAGCTTGGGGACAGGAGTAGAGACCCAGTACTTC
J: TRBJ2-3; V: TRBV6-5; D: TRBD2; size: few; CDR3: CASSYRSGRATDTQYF; DNA: TGTGCCAGCAGTTACCGTAGCGGGAGGGCGACAGATACGCAGTATTTT
J: TRBJ1-5; V: TRBV30; D: .; size: .; CDR3: CAWRGGGDQPQHF; DNA: TGTGCCTGGAGGGGAGGAGGGGATCAGCCCCAGCATTTT
J: TRBJ1-2; V: TRBV6-2/TRBV6-3; D: .; size: few; CDR3: CASSYGPYGYTF; DNA: TGTGCCAGCAGTTACGGTCCGTATGGCTACACCTTC
J: TRBJ1-2; V: TRBV5-6; D: .; size: .; CDR3: CASSLGARGGYGYTF; DNA: TGTGCCAGCAGCTTGGGAGCCCGGGGGGGCTATGGCTACACCTTC
J: TRBJ1-6; V: TRBV11-2; D: .; size: .; CDR3: CASSLVPDYNSPLHF; DNA: TGTGCCAGCAGCTTAGTGCCGGACTATAATTCACCCCTCCACTTT
J: TRBJ2-3; V: TRBV5-1; D: .; size: few; CDR3: CASSLGRTEVDTQYF; DNA: TGCGCCAGCAGCTTAGGAAGGACGGAGGTTGATACGCAGTATTTT